Listed below are T cell receptor beta chains from one sample, sequenced in a study of T cell changes during pregnancy in multiple sclerosis. Assay used: immunoSEQ multiplex PCR; TCRdb lists only in-frame clones, some missing. The table records about 99,000 clones, approximately 95% of them present only once. This sample comprised peripheral blood, obtained after pregnancy. The receptors originated from a female donor with multiple sclerosis, enrolled in a pregnancy study. CDR3s include the opening cysteine and the closing phenylalanine or tryptophan. D genes are given only for firm matches.

TRBD1 | TRBJ2-3 | TRBV2 | TGTGCCAGCAAGCCCCAGGGGGTGGGAACAGATACGCAGTATTTT | CASKPQGVGTDTQYF
TRBD2 | TRBJ2-1 | TRBV28 | TGTGCCAGCAGTCCCGGGATTGGGGAGGGCCTGAACAATGAGCAGTTCTTC | CASSPGIGEGLNNEQFF
TRBD1 | TRBJ1-2 | TRBV6-5 | TGTGCCAGCAGACGTACAGGGGAAGGATATGGCTACACCTTC | CASRRTGEGYGYTF
NA | TRBJ1-5 | TRBV19 | TGTGCCAGTAGTAGGGGGGTCCTGAGCAATCAGCCCCAGCATTTT | CASSRGVLSNQPQHF
NA | TRBJ1-1 | TRBV9 | TGTGCCAGCAGCTTAGCCGGGACAATGAACACTGAAGCTTTCTTT | CASSLAGTMNTEAFF
NA | TRBJ2-7 | TRBV21-1 | TGTGCCAGCAGCCAAACAAGAGACAACCCCTACGAGCAGTACTTC | CASSQTRDNPYEQYF
TRBD2 | TRBJ2-7 | TRBV6-5 | TGTGCCAGCAGTTACTCGAGCCTAGCGGGAGGGGAGCAGTACTTC | CASSYSSLAGGEQYF
NA | TRBJ2-7 | TRBV7-8 | TGTGCCAGCAGCTTAGTAGACAGTCGATACGAGCAGTACTTC | CASSLVDSRYEQYF
TRBD1 | TRBJ2-7 | TRBV28 | TGTGCCAGCAGTTCACAGGGGGCTAAGTACGAGCAGTACTTC | CASSSQGAKYEQYF
NA | TRBJ1-2 | TRBV29-1 | TGCAGCGTCACAGAGTTAAACTATGGCTACACCTTC | CSVTELNYGYTF
TRBD2 | TRBJ2-1 | TRBV6-6 | TGTGCCAGCAACCTAGCGGGCGCCTACAATGAGCAGTTCTTC | CASNLAGAYNEQFF
TRBD2 | TRBJ2-1 | TRBV30 | TGTGCCTGGACCTCTAGCGGGGCCTACAATGAGCAGTTCTTC | CAWTSSGAYNEQFF
NA | TRBJ1-1 | TRBV19 | TGTGCCAGTAGTATCGTCAGAAACACTGAAGCTTTCTTT | CASSIVRNTEAFF
NA | TRBJ2-2 | TRBV5-4 | TGTGCCAGCAGCTTGGAGCGGAAGACCGGGGAGCTGTTTTTT | CASSLERKTGELFF
TRBD2 | TRBJ2-1 | TRBV7-9 | TGTGCCAGCAGGGGGTGGGGAGGGGAGAACAATGAGCAGTTCTTC | CASRGWGGENNEQFF
TRBD1 | TRBJ2-7 | TRBV29-1 | TGCAGCGCCCTTAGGGGACAGGGCGGCGAGCAGTACTTC | CSALRGQGGEQYF
TRBD2 | TRBJ2-7 | TRBV4-3 | TGCGCCAGCAGCCAAGAACGGAGCGGGAGCGACGAGCAGTACTTC | CASSQERSGSDEQYF